These 15 T cell receptor beta chains were all obtained from the same sample, sequenced in a study of blood T cell repertoires in COVID-19. The table came from immunoSEQ multiplex PCR; TCRdb's copy has only in-frame clones and leaves some out. The sample yields some 210,000 clones, around 84% seen once. Sequencing was carried out using PBMCs or T cells enriched from blood (not recorded which). These receptors originate from a man under 40 with acute COVID-19.

J is TRBJ1-5 and V is TRBV5-1; no clear D. Trimming removed 2 bases at V and 0 bases at J, with 18 bases between. Germline V gives CDR1 SGHRS, CDR2 YFSETQ. There are 18 residues in the CDR3. The CDR3 sequence is CASSFPRERSISNQPQHF. The CDR3 nucleotides are TGCGCCAGCAGCTTCCCTCGGGAGAGGTCGATTAGCAATCAGCCCCAGCATTTT. The full variable domain, in which reference TRBV5-1 and TRBJ1-5 provide the parts outside the CDR3, is KAGVTQTPRYLIKTRGQQVTLSCSPISGHRSVSWYQQTPGQGLQFLFEYFSETQRNKGNFPGRFSGRQFSNSRSEMNVSTLELGDSALYLCASSFPRERSISNQPQHFGDGTRLSIL.

V is TRBV5-6 and J is TRBJ1-5; D not resolved. The ends were cut back, 2 bases at V and 2 bases at J, with 14 bases in the middle. There are 16 residues in the CDR3. Germline CDR1 is SGHDT and CDR2 is YYEEEE. The CDR3 nucleotides are TGTGCCAGCAGCTTATCAGTGTCTTTGGGCAATCAGCCCCAGCATTTT. Its translation: CASSLSVSLGNQPQHF.

The chain employs TRBV6-5 and TRBJ1-6, with a tentative D call TRBD1 (6 bases). V lost 0 bases to trimming and J lost 9 bases, with 12 bases between them. Looked up from germline, CDR1 is MNHEY and CDR2 is SVGAGI. The CDR3 covers 15 residues. CDR3 residues: CASSYSRGGGSPLHF. Written as DNA, the CDR3 is TGTGCCAGCAGTTACTCCAGGGGTGGTGGTTCACCCCTCCACTTT.

The rearrangement links TRBV5-1 to TRBJ1-2; D ambiguous. This CDR3 is built from 14 residues. V was cut by 4 bases and J by 0 bases, with 10 bases left in between. Germline V lookup: CDR1 SGHRS, CDR2 YFSETQ. In DNA, the CDR3 is TGCGCCAGCAGCCCGGACGGGACTAACTATGGCTACACCTTC. Its translation: CASSPDGTNYGYTF.

The genes are TRBV6-2 or TRBV6-3 and TRBJ2-3; D unclear. Trimming removed 2 bases from V and 2 bases from J, with 11 bases in between. The CDR3 runs to 15 residues. CDR1 is MNHEY, CDR2 SVGEGT, per germline. CDR3 nucleotide sequence: TGTGCCAGCAGTTACAGTGCACAACCCACAGATACGCAGTATTTT. This sequence encodes CASSYSAQPTDTQYF.

J is TRBJ1-2 and V is TRBV11-2; D might be TRBD1 (6 bases). The CDR3 contains 15 residues. With 2 bases removed from V and 8 bases from J, the gap between germline ends came to 18 bases. In germline, CDR1 is SGHAT, CDR2 FQNNGV. The CDR3 nucleotides are TGTGCCAGCAGCTTACCTAACAGGGAAACTGCCGGCTACACCTTC. This gives the protein CASSLPNRETAGYTF.

J is TRBJ2-2 and V is TRBV14, with D perhaps matching TRBD2 (5 bases). Trimming cost V 10 bases and J 2 bases, with 11 bases left between them. The CDR3 has 13 residues. Germline loops: CDR1 SGHDN, CDR2 FVKESK. CDR3 nucleotide sequence: TGTGCCACCAGTTCGGGAAACACCGGGGAGCTGTTTTTT. Protein product: CATSSGNTGELFF.

The table lists this clone with a few counts. The chain employs TRBV7-9 and TRBJ1-1; the match to TRBD1 covers 8 bases. The germline CDR1 and CDR2 sequences are SEHNR and FQNEAQ (reference sequence). With 5 bases clipped from V and 7 bases from J, the junction kept 6 bases outside the gene matches. The CDR3 has 13 amino acids. The CDR3 DNA reads as TGTGCCAGCAGCAGATCAGGGGGCGGTGAAGCTTTCTTT. Translated, it gives CASSRSGGGEAFF.

V usage is TRBV6-5 and J usage is TRBJ2-7, with 10 nucleotides matching TRBD1. Losses at the gene ends were 2 bases for V and 2 bases for J; bases not matched to a gene: 3. From germline, CDR1 is MNHEY and CDR2 SVGAGI. The CDR3 has 15 amino acids. CDR3 coding DNA: TGTGCCAGCAGTTACCGGGACAGGGGTGCCTACGAGCAGTACTTC. Its translation is CASSYRDRGAYEQYF.

The rearrangement uses TRBV6-5 and TRBJ1-1, with 8 bases identical to TRBD1. The germline gives CDR1 MNHEY, CDR2 SVGAGI. Germline trimming cut 7 bases from V and 4 bases from J; bases unmatched to any gene: 5. This CDR3 comprises 13 residues. The CDR3 DNA follows: TGTGCCAGCACCAATACAGGGGGCACTGAAGCTTTCTTT. As protein: CASTNTGGTEAFF.

The chain carries TRBV5-3 and TRBJ1-3; 8 nucleotides align to TRBD1. TRBV5-3 is an open reading frame whose function is uncertain. Germline trimming cut 3 bases from V and 4 bases from J; bases unmatched to any gene: 9. The CDR3 contains 16 residues. The CDR3 nucleotides read TGTGCCAGAAGCTCCCGGACAGGGAGGAAAGGAAACACCATATATTTT. Its translation is CARSSRTGRKGNTIYF.

The chain combines TRBV7-3 with TRBJ2-2; the D is unclear. The CDR3 has 13 residues. V lost 3 bases and J 5 bases, leaving 7 bases between the germline ends. Looked up from germline, CDR1 is SGHTA and CDR2 is FQGTGA. The CDR3 is CASSFGGTGELFF. The DNA for the CDR3 is TGTGCCAGCAGCTTTGGCGGAACCGGGGAGCTGTTTTTT.

The rearrangement links TRBV5-1 to TRBJ2-2; TRBD2 might be the D (5 bases). The germline V gene has CDR1 SGHRS and CDR2 YFSETQ. The length of the CDR3 is 15 residues. Trimming cost V 4 bases and J 8 bases, with 18 bases left between them. The CDR3 sequence is CASSAELLLGGELFF. In DNA form, the CDR3 reads TGCGCCAGCAGCGCGGAACTCTTACTAGGAGGGGAGCTGTTTTTT. The whole variable domain, filled in from reference TRBV5-1 and TRBJ2-2, reads KAGVTQTPRYLIKTRGQQVTLSCSPISGHRSVSWYQQTPGQGLQFLFEYFSETQRNKGNFPGRFSGRQFSNSRSEMNVSTLELGDSALYLCASSAELLLGGELFFGEGSRLTVL.

The chain has TRBV6-5 and TRBJ2-7, with 9 bases aligning to TRBD1. CDR1 is MNHEY, CDR2 SVGAGI, per germline. The junction had 6 bases not matched to a gene; V was cut back by 6 bases and J by 3 bases. The CDR3 sequence is 14 residues long. The CDR3 DNA reads TGTGCCAGCAGGGGACCGGGACAGGGCTACGAGCAGTACTTC. It translates to CASRGPGQGYEQYF.

The CDR3 sequence: CASSVGQVNEQFF. The DNA for the CDR3 is TGTGCCAGCAGCGTAGGCCAGGTTAATGAGCAGTTCTTC. The rearrangement joins TRBV9 to TRBJ2-1; D gene uncertain. Trimming took off 0 bases at V and 7 bases at J, with 8 bases between the two ends. Looked up from germline, CDR1 is SGDLS and CDR2 is YYNGEE. The CDR3 has 13 residues. Full variable domain (outside the CDR3, taken from reference TRBV9 and TRBJ2-1): DSGVTQTPKHLITATGQRVTLRCSPRSGDLSVYWYQQSLDQGLQFLIQYYNGEERAKGNILERFSAQQFPDLHSELNLSSLELGDSALYFCASSVGQVNEQFFGPGTRLTVL.